The next 15 T cell receptor beta chains were all read from a single sample in a study of identical twins. TCRdb ran MiXCR on the 5' RACE reads and lists one entry per CDR3 protein. Of around 1.7 million distinct CDR3 sequences listed, about 30% are singletons. Input material: cord blood. The receptors shown here come from a newborn girl in good health.

The chain recombines TRBV4-2 with TRBJ2-3, with 8 bases aligning to TRBD1. CDR1 LGHNA and CDR2 YNFKEQ come from the germline V gene. This CDR3 comprises 16 residues. Trimming took 0 bases from V and 8 from J; bases not matched to a gene: 10. CDR3 coding DNA: TGTGCCAGCAGCCAAGAAGGTGGGACAGGACCAGGTACGCAGTATTTT. Its translation: CASSQEGGTGPGTQYF.

In this sample, this clonotype turned up a few times. This chain joins TRBV27 and TRBJ1-1; D not resolved. The V gene lost 6 bases and the J gene lost 8 bases, with 10 bases spanning the gap. Germline V gene sequence: CDR1 MNHEY, CDR2 SMNVEV (reference sequence). The CDR3 loop spans 11 amino acids. The CDR3 nucleotides read TGTGCCAGCAGGGCAAGGTCCGAAGCTTTCTTT. Its translation is CASRARSEAFF.

The genes are TRBV18 and TRBJ1-1; TRBD1 might be the D (5 bases). The V and J ends lost 0 bases and 10 bases respectively, with 15 bases between them. CDR3 size: 14 residues. Germline assignment: CDR1 KGHSH and CDR2 LQKENI. The CDR3 coding sequence is TGTGCCAGCTCACCACCGACAGTTTCGGGTCCAGCTTTCTTT. It is translated as CASSPPTVSGPAFF.

Notes on this clonotype: At one boundary the junction diverges from the germline segment, which might be a read error. V is TRBV7-6 and J is TRBJ1-6; D might be TRBD1 (5 bases). This CDR3 is built from 13 residues. Germline CDR1 and CDR2: SGHVS and FNYEAQ. The CDR3 region is CASSLAEGRPPHF. CDR3 nucleotides: TGTGCCAGCAGCTTAGCTGAGGGGCGACCCCCCCACTTT.

This clonotype occurred many times. This chain uses TRBV29-1 with TRBJ2-7; TRBD1 matches 10 bases. CDR1 and CDR2 (germline): SQVTM, ANQGSEA. The V segment lost 6 bases and the J segment 1 base; nucleotides outside the gene matches: 3. The CDR3 loop spans 13 amino acids. CDR3 residues: CSVGTGDSYEQYF. As DNA, the CDR3 is TGCAGCGTGGGGACAGGGGATTCCTACGAGCAGTACTTC.

The chain carries TRBV25-1 and TRBJ1-2; D remains ambiguous. The germline gives CDR1 MGHDK, CDR2 SYGVNS. V lost 0 bases, J lost 4 bases, and 9 bases lay in between. The CDR3 covers 14 residues. For the CDR3, the DNA is TGTGCCAGCAGTGAATATCACAGTTTCTATGGCTACACCTTC. It is translated as CASSEYHSFYGYTF.

This clonotype was counted once. The rearrangement uses TRBV6-1 and TRBJ2-3; D may match TRBD1 or TRBD2 (5 bases each). The germline V gene encodes CDR1 MNHNS and CDR2 SASEGT. CDR3 length equals 15 residues. Trimming took off 2 bases at V and 2 bases at J, with 11 bases between the two ends. CDR3 residues: CASSEIGTITDTQYF. CDR3 nucleotides: TGTGCCAGCAGTGAAATCGGGACGATCACAGATACGCAGTATTTT.

CDR3 nucleotides: TGCGCCAGCAGCTCCGGCGGGAGGGGACTTAACGGAGAGACCCAGTACTTC. It translates to CASSSGGRGLNGETQYF. The chain has TRBV5-1 and TRBJ2-4, with TRBD2 identical over 9 bases. The J call may be wrong; the DNA end is better matched by TRBJ2-5. This CDR3 has 17 amino acids. CDR1 is SGHRS, CDR2 YFSETQ, per germline.

This clonotype was observed a single time. The gene calls are TRBV5-1 and TRBJ2-3; 8 positions match TRBD1. The length of the CDR3 is 15 residues. Germline CDR1 and CDR2: SGHRS and YFSETQ. V trimming: 5 bases; J trimming: 0 bases; junction bases outside the gene matches: 5. CDR3 DNA: TGCGCCAGCAGGGACAGGGTCACTAGCACAGATACGCAGTATTTT. Encoded protein: CASRDRVTSTDTQYF.

The CDR3 DNA reads as TGTGCCTGGAGTGTGTCCACTGAAGCTTTCTTT. Amino acids: CAWSVSTEAFF. The chain uses TRBV30 and TRBJ1-1; unclear D gene. The CDR3 is 11 residues long. The germline V gene has CDR1 GTSNPN and CDR2 SVGIG (reference sequence). Trimming took 0 bases from V and 4 from J, leaving 3 bases between them.

In its sample, this clonotype was seen a few times. This chain connects TRBV28 to TRBJ2-7; 7 bases fit TRBD1. CDR3 length: 15 residues. J was trimmed by 0 bases and V by 6 bases; bases with no gene match: 8. From germline, CDR1 is MDHEN and CDR2 SYDVKM. The DNA for the CDR3 is TGTGCCAGCAGATCGACAGGGCGCAACTCCTACGAGCAGTACTTC. Translated, it gives CASRSTGRNSYEQYF.

The chain employs TRBV5-1 and TRBJ2-1; 9 bases map to TRBD2. With the DNA end fitting TRBJ2-7 better, the J assignment may be wrong. CDR3 length equals 17 residues. Germline assignment: CDR1 SGHRS and CDR2 YFSETQ. DNA of the CDR3: TGCGCCAGCAGCGGCTTTAGCGGGAGCTTTACCTACAATGAGCAGTACTTC. Its protein is CASSGFSGSFTYNEQYF.

The table lists this clonotype with a few counts. This sequence joins TRBV10-3 and TRBJ2-3; D may match TRBD1 or TRBD2 (7 bases each). The V end was cut by 7 bases, the J end by 2 bases, with 16 bases between. CDR1 is ENHRY and CDR2 is SYGVKD in the germline V gene. The CDR3 sequence is 15 residues long. CDR3: CAITSQGGPTDTQYF. CDR3 in DNA: TGTGCCATCACGAGCCAGGGGGGGCCCACAGATACGCAGTATTTT.

The chain recombines TRBV2 with TRBJ1-4, with D hard to call. Per germline, CDR1 SNHLY and CDR2 FYNNEI. The CDR3 is 14 residues long. V was shortened by 6 bases and J by 10 bases, with 18 bases between the two germline ends. The CDR3: CASREQLLEVKLFF. The CDR3 DNA follows: TGTGCCAGCAGGGAACAGCTTCTGGAGGTAAAACTGTTTTTT. Looking up the rest from reference TRBV2 and TRBJ1-4 gives the full variable domain: EPEVTQTPSHQVTQMGQEVILRCVPISNHLYFYWYRQILGQKVEFLVSFYNNEISEKSEIFDDQFSVERPDGSNFTLKIRSTKLEDSAMYFCASREQLLEVKLFFGSGTQLSVL.

This clonotype was observed at least ten times. J is TRBJ2-3 and V is TRBV20-1, with D perhaps TRBD2 (6 bases). Deletions cut 4 bases from V and 5 bases from J, with 13 bases between. This CDR3 is built from 13 residues. The germline gives CDR1 DFQATT, CDR2 SNEGSKA (reference sequence). CDR3 loop: CSAIGTARDTQYF. The CDR3 DNA reads TGCAGTGCTATTGGGACTGCCCGAGATACGCAGTATTTT.